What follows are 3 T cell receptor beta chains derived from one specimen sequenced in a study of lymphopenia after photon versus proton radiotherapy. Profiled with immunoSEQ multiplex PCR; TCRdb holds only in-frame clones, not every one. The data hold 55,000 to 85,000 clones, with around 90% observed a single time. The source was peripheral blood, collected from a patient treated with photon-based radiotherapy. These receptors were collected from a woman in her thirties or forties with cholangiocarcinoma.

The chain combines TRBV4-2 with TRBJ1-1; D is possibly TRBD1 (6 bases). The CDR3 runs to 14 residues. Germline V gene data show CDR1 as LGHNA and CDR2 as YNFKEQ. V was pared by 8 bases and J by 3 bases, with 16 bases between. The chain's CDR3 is CASAEEGGDTEAFF. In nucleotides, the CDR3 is TGTGCCAGCGCCGAGGAGGGGGGGGACACTGAAGCTTTCTTT.

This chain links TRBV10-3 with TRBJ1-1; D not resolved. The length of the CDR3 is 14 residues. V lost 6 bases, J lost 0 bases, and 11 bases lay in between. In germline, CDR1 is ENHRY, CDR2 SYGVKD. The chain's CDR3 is CAISVGGLNTEAFF. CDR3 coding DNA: TGTGCCATCAGCGTTGGCGGTTTGAACACTGAAGCTTTCTTT.

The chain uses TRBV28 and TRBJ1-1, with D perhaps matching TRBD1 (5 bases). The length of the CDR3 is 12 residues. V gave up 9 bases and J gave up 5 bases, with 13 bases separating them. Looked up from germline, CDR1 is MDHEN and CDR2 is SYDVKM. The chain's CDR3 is CASGGFGTEAFF. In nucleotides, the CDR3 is TGTGCCAGTGGGGGGTTTGGGACTGAAGCTTTCTTT.